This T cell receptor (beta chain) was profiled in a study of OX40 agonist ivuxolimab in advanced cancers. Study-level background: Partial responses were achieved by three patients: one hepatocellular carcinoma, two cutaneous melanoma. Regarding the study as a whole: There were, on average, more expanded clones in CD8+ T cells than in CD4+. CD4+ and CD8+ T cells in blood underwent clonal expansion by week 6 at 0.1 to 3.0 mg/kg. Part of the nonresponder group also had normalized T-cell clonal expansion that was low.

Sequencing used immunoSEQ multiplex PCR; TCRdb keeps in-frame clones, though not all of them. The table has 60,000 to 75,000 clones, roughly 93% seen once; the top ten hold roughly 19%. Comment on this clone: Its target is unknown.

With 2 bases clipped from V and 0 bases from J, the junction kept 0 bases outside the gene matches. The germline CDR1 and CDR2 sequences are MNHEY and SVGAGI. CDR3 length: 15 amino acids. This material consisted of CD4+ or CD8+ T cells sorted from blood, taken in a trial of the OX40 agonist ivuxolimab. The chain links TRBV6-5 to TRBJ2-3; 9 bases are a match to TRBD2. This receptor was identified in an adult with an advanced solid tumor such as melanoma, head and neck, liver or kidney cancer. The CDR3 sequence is CASSYSGGSTDTQYF. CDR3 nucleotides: TGTGCCAGCAGTTACAGCGGGGGGAGCACAGATACGCAGTATTTT.